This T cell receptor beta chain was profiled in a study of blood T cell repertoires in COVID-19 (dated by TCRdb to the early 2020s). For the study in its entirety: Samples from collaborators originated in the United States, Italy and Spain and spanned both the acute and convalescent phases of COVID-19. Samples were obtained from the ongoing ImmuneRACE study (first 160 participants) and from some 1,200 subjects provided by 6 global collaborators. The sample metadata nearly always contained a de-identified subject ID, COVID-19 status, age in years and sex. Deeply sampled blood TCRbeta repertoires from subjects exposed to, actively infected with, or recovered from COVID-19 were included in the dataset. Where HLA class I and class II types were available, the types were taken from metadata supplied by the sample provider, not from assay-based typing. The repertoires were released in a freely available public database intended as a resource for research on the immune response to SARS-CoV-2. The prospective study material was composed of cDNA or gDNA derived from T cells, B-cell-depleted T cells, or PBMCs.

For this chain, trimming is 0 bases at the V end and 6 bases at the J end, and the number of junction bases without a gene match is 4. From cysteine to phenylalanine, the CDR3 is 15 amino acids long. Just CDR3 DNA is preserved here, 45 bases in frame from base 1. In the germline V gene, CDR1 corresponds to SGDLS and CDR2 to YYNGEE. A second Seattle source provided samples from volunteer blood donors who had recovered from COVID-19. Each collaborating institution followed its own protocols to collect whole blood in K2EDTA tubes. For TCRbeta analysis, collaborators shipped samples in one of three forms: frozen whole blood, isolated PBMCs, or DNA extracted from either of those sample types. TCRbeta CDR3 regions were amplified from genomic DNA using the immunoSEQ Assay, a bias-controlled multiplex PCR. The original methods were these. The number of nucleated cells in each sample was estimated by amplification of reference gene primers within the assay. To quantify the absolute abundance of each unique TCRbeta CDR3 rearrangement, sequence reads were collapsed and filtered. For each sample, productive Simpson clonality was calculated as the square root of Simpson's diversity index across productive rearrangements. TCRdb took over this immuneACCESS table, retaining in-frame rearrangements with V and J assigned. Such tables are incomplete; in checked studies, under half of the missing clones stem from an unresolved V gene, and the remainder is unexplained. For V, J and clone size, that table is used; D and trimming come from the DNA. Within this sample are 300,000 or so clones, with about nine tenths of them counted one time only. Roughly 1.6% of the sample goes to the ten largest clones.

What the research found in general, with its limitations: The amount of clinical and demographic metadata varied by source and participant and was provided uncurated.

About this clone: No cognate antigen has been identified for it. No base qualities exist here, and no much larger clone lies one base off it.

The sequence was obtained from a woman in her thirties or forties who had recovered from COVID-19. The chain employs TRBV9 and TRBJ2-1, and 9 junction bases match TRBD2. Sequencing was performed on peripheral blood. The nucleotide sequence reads TGTGCCAGCAGCGTAGTCGGACTAGCGTCCAATGAGCAGTTCTTC. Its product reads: CASSVVGLASNEQFF.